The 2 T cell receptor beta chains given below trace back to one sample, sequenced in a study of human T cells and chemical hapten exposure. TCRdb processed the RACE reads anew with MiXCR; each CDR3 protein has one entry. The sample lists more than 100,000 distinct CDR3 sequences, roughly 15% occurring once. The time point is: patch test 1, 2 weeks after DPC sensitization. Treatment specified: therapeutic diphenylcyclopropenone sensitization with weekly scalp DPC. The sample consisted of whole blood, taken in connection with sensitization to the hapten diphenylcyclopropenone (DPC). The receptors here all came from a man aged 18 to 29 with alopecia areata. Some clones in this sample may be carry-over from other donors' samples.

The V gene is TRBV7-9, the J gene TRBJ1-2; no clear D. Germline-derived CDR1 and CDR2 are SEHNR and FQNEAQ (reference sequence). Between the trimmed V and J ends, which lost 5 bases and 6 bases, there was a span of 10 bases. The CDR3 runs to 12 residues. CDR3 bases: TGTGCCAGCAGCCCTGGACTGGATGGCTACACCTTC. This translates into CASSPGLDGYTF.

This chain connects TRBV7-3 to TRBJ2-2; no clear D. Trimming pared 6 bases from V and 6 bases from J, leaving 11 bases between. Per germline, CDR1 SGHTA and CDR2 FQGTGA. The length of the CDR3 is 13 residues. The DNA for the CDR3 is TGTGCCAGCAGTCTTAGCAAGTCCGGGGAGCTGTTTTTT. Its protein is CASSLSKSGELFF. The full variable domain, in which reference TRBV7-3 and TRBJ2-2 provide the parts outside the CDR3, is GAGVSQTPSNKVTEKGKYVELRCDPISGHTALYWYRQSLGQGPEFLIYFQGTGAADDSGLPNDRFFAVRPEGSVSTLKIQRTERGDSAVYLCASSLSKSGELFFGEGSRLTVL.